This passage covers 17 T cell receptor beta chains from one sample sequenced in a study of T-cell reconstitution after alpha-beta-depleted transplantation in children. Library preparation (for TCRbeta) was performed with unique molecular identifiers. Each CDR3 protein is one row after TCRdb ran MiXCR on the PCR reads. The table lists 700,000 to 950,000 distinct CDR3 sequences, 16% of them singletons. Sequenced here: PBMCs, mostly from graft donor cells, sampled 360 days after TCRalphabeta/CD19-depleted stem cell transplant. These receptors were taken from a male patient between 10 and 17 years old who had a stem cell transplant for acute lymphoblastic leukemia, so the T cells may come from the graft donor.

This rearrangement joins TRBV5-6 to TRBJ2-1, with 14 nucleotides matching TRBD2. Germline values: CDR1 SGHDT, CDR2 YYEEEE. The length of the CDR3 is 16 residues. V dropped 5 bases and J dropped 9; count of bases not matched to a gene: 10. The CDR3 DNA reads TGTGCCAGCAGTTCCCCGGGACTAGCGGGAGCAAGTGAGCAGTTCTTC. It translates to CASSSPGLAGASEQFF. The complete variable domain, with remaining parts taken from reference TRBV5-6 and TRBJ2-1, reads DAGVTQSPTHLIKTRGQQVTLRCSPKSGHDTVSWYQQALGQGPQFIFQYYEEEERQRGNFPDRFSGHQFPNYSSELNVNALLLGDSALYLCASSSPGLAGASEQFFGPGTRLTVL.

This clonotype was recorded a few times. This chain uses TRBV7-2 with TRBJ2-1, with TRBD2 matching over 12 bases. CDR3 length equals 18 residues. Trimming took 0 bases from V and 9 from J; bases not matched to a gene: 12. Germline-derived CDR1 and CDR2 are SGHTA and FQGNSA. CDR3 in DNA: TGTGCCAGCAGCTTAGCCCTCTATCTAGCGGGAGGGCCGGGTGAGCAGTTCTTC. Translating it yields CASSLALYLAGGPGEQFF. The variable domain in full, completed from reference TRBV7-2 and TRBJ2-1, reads GAGVSQSPSNKVTEKGKDVELRCDPISGHTALYWYRQSLGQGLEFLIYFQGNSAPDKSGLPSDRFSAERTGGSVSTLTIQRTQQEDSAVYLCASSLALYLAGGPGEQFFGPGTRLTVL.

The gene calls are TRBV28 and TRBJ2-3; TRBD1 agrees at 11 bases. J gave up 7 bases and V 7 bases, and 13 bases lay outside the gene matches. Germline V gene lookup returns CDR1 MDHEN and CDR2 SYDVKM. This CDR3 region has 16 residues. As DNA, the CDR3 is TGTGCCAGCACCACTTTGGGGACAGGGGGGCGAAATACGCAGTATTTT. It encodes CASTTLGTGGRNTQYF.

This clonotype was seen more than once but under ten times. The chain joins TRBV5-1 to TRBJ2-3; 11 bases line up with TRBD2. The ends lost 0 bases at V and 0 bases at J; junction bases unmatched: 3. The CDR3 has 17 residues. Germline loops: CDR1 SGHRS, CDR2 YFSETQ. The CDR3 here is CASSLAVAGGSTDTQYF. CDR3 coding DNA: TGCGCCAGCAGCTTGGCGGTAGCGGGAGGGAGCACAGATACGCAGTATTTT.

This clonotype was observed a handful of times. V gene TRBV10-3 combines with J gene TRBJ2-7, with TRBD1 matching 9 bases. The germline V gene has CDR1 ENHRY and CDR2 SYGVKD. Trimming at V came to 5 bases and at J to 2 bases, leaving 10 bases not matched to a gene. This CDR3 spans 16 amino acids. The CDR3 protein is CAISFPGTGTPYEQYF. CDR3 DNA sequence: TGTGCCATCAGTTTCCCCGGGACAGGGACCCCCTACGAGCAGTACTTC.

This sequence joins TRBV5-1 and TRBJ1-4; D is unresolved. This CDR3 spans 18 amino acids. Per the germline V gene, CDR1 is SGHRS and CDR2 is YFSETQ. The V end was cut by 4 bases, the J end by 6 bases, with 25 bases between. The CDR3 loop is CASSPAVGRGTWDEKLFF. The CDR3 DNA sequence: TGCGCCAGCAGCCCTGCTGTCGGACGGGGAACTTGGGATGAAAAACTGTTTTTT.

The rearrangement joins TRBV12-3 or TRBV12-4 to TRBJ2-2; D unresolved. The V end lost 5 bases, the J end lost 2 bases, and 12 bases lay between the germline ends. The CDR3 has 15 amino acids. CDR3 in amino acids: CASSPSSPNTGELFF. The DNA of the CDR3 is TGTGCCAGCAGTCCCTCGAGCCCTAACACCGGGGAGCTGTTTTTT.

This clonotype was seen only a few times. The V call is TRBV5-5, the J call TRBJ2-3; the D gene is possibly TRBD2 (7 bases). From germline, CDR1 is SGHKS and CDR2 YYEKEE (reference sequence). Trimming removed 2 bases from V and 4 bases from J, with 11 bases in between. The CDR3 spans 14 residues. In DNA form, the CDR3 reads TGTGCCAGCAGCTTTGGGAGGGGGGCAGATACGCAGTATTTT. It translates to CASSFGRGADTQYF.

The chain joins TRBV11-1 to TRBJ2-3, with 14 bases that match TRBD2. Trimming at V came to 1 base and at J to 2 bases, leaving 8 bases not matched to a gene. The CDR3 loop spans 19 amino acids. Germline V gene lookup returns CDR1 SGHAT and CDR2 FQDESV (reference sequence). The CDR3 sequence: CASSLGGTSGSGFTDTQYF. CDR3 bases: TGTGCCAGCAGCTTAGGAGGGACTAGCGGGAGTGGGTTCACAGATACGCAGTATTTT.

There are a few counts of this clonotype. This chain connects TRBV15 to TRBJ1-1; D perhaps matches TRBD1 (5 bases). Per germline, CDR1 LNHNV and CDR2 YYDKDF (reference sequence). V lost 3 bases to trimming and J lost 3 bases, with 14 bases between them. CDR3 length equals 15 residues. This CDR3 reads CATSRPPGTYTEAFF. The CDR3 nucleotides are TGTGCCACCAGCAGGCCCCCCGGGACCTACACTGAAGCTTTCTTT.

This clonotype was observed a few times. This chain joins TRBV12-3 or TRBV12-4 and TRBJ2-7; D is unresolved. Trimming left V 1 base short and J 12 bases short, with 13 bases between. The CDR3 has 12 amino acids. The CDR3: CASSLEDSGPYF. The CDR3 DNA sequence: TGTGCCAGCAGTTTAGAAGATTCAGGTCCGTACTTC.

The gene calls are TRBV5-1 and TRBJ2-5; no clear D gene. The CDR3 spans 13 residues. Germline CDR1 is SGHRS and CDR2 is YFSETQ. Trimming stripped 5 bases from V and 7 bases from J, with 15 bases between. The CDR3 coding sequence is TGCGCCAGCAGTTATGACCCGTTTGGGACCCAGTACTTC. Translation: CASSYDPFGTQYF.

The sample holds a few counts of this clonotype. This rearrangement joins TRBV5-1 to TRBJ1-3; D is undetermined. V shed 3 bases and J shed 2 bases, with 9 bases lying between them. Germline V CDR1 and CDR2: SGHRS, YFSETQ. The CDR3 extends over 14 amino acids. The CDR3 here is CASSSSRPGNTIYF. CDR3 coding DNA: TGCGCCAGCAGCTCATCACGGCCTGGAAACACCATATATTTT.

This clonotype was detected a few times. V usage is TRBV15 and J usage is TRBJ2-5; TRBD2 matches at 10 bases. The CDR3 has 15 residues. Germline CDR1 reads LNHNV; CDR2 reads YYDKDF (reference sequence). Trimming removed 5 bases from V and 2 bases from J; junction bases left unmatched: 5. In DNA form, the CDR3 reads TGTGCCACCAGCTTCCCAGCGGGAGGGCAAGAGACCCAGTACTTC. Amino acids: CATSFPAGGQETQYF. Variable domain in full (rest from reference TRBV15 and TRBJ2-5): DAMVIQNPRYQVTQFGKPVTLSCSQTLNHNVMYWYQQKSSQAPKLLFHYYDKDFNNEADTPDNFQSRRPNTSFCFLDIRSPGLGDTAMYLCATSFPAGGQETQYFGPGTRLLVL.

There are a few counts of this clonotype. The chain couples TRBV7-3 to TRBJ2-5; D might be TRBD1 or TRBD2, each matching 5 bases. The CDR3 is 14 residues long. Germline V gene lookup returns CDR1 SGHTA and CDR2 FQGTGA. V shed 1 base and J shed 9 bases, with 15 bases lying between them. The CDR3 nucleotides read TGTGCCAGCAGCTTAAAGACGTCGCTGGGGGCCCAGTACTTC. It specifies CASSLKTSLGAQYF.

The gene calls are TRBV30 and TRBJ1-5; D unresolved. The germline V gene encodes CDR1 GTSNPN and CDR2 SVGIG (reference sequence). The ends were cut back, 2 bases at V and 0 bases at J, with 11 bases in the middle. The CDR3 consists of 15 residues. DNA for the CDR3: TGTGCCTGGAGTCCAACGGTTTATAGCAATCAGCCCCAGCATTTT. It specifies CAWSPTVYSNQPQHF.

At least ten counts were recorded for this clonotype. CDR3 in DNA: TGTGCCAGCAGCGTAGGGGGCAGTAATTCACCCCTCCACTTT. Its translation: CASSVGGSNSPLHF. The rearrangement links TRBV9 to TRBJ1-6; the D gene is possibly TRBD1 (5 bases). There are 14 residues in the CDR3. Looked up from germline, CDR1 is SGDLS and CDR2 is YYNGEE. V was cut by 0 bases and J by 6 bases, with 7 bases left in between.